The rows below give T cell receptor beta chains drawn from one sample of a study of T cell responses to AZD1222 COVID-19 vaccine. Method: immunoSEQ multiplex PCR; TCRdb's copy keeps in-frame clones and lacks some. The sample yields just under 150,000 clones, roughly 84% seen once. The sample in question was peripheral blood, obtained 28 days after the second AZD1222 dose. The receptors shown here come from an adult who received the AZD1222 COVID-19 vaccine. The CDR3 runs from the conserved cysteine through the conserved F or W. The order of the fields is D gene, V gene, clone size, J gene, CDR3 protein, CDR3 DNA. The D gene is left open where the match is weak. Only part of the rows carry a size: once, few, many, or a class if the clone is expanded.

d_call: NA
v_call: TRBV12-3/TRBV12-4
clone_size: NA
j_call: TRBJ1-4
cdr3_aa: CASSLGGARKLFF
cdr3_nt: TGTGCCAGCAGTTTAGGGGGGGCGCGAAAACTGTTTTTT

d_call: NA
v_call: TRBV20-1
clone_size: NA
j_call: TRBJ1-3
cdr3_aa: CSTRGSTIYF
cdr3_nt: TGCAGTACCCGAGGGAGCACCATATATTTT

d_call: TRBD1
v_call: TRBV24-1
clone_size: NA
j_call: TRBJ2-7
cdr3_aa: CATSDTGQAPYEQYF
cdr3_nt: TGTGCCACCAGTGACACGGGACAGGCCCCCTACGAGCAGTACTTC

d_call: TRBD2
v_call: TRBV9
clone_size: NA
j_call: TRBJ2-2
cdr3_aa: CASSVAPRGGTGELFF
cdr3_nt: TGTGCCAGCAGCGTAGCTCCCCGGGGGGGCACCGGGGAGCTGTTTTTT

d_call: NA
v_call: TRBV19
clone_size: NA
j_call: TRBJ2-3
cdr3_aa: CASSIGAEADTQYF
cdr3_nt: TGTGCCAGTAGTATAGGGGCTGAGGCAGATACGCAGTATTTT

d_call: NA
v_call: TRBV29-1
clone_size: NA
j_call: TRBJ1-1
cdr3_aa: CSARGYAEAFF
cdr3_nt: TGCAGCGCCAGGGGATACGCTGAAGCTTTCTTT

d_call: NA
v_call: TRBV12-3/TRBV12-4
clone_size: NA
j_call: TRBJ1-3
cdr3_aa: CASSFSGNTIYF
cdr3_nt: TGTGCCAGCAGTTTTTCCGGAAACACCATATATTTT

d_call: TRBD1
v_call: TRBV5-1
clone_size: NA
j_call: TRBJ2-5
cdr3_aa: CASSFGTGPQETQYF
cdr3_nt: TGCGCCAGCAGCTTTGGGACAGGGCCCCAAGAGACCCAGTACTTC

d_call: NA
v_call: TRBV30
clone_size: NA
j_call: TRBJ2-2
cdr3_aa: CAWSAPLTGGTGELFF
cdr3_nt: TGTGCCTGGAGTGCCCCTTTGACAGGCGGCACCGGGGAGCTGTTTTTT

d_call: TRBD1
v_call: TRBV4-1
clone_size: NA
j_call: TRBJ1-1
cdr3_aa: CASSYGTDNTEAFF
cdr3_nt: TGCGCCAGCAGCTACGGGACAGATAACACTGAAGCTTTCTTT

d_call: NA
v_call: TRBV11-2
clone_size: NA
j_call: TRBJ1-2
cdr3_aa: CASSLGQGYGYTF
cdr3_nt: TGTGCCAGCAGCCTAGGGCAGGGCTATGGCTACACCTTC

d_call: TRBD2
v_call: TRBV27
clone_size: once
j_call: TRBJ2-5
cdr3_aa: CASSLGRLAGGIETQYF
cdr3_nt: TGTGCCAGCAGTCTGGGACGACTAGCGGGGGGGATAGAGACCCAGTACTTC

d_call: NA
v_call: TRBV6-5
clone_size: NA
j_call: TRBJ2-2
cdr3_aa: CASSSYPPWGAGELFF
cdr3_nt: TGTGCCAGCAGTTCCTACCCCCCTTGGGGGGCCGGGGAGCTGTTTTTT

d_call: NA
v_call: TRBV2
clone_size: NA
j_call: TRBJ1-2
cdr3_aa: CASSEAQTGGNYGYTF
cdr3_nt: TGTGCCAGCAGTGAAGCCCAGACAGGCGGGAACTATGGCTACACCTTC

d_call: NA
v_call: TRBV19
clone_size: NA
j_call: TRBJ1-1
cdr3_aa: CASSIGRDPHTEAFF
cdr3_nt: TGTGCCAGTAGTATAGGGCGGGACCCCCACACTGAAGCTTTCTTT

d_call: TRBD1
v_call: TRBV15
clone_size: NA
j_call: TRBJ2-2
cdr3_aa: CATSAQGAPTGELFF
cdr3_nt: TGTGCCACCAGCGCCCAGGGGGCGCCCACCGGGGAGCTGTTTTTT

d_call: NA
v_call: TRBV12-3/TRBV12-4
clone_size: NA
j_call: TRBJ2-7
cdr3_aa: CASSLAGDYEQYF
cdr3_nt: TGTGCCAGCAGTTTGGCAGGGGACTACGAGCAGTACTTC

d_call: TRBD1
v_call: TRBV30
clone_size: once
j_call: TRBJ1-1
cdr3_aa: CAWSVGTGGGTEAFF
cdr3_nt: TGTGCCTGGAGTGTAGGGACAGGGGGTGGCACTGAAGCTTTCTTT

d_call: NA
v_call: TRBV18
clone_size: few
j_call: TRBJ1-2
cdr3_aa: CASSPRSEAIYGYTF
cdr3_nt: TGTGCCAGCTCACCACGATCGGAAGCGATCTATGGCTACACCTTC

d_call: TRBD2
v_call: TRBV7-2
clone_size: NA
j_call: TRBJ2-3
cdr3_aa: CASKPRRGAGDTQYF
cdr3_nt: TGTGCCAGCAAACCTCGGCGGGGGGCGGGAGATACGCAGTATTTT

d_call: NA
v_call: TRBV27
clone_size: NA
j_call: TRBJ2-2
cdr3_aa: CASSLSLRVRGGELFF
cdr3_nt: TGTGCCAGCAGTTTATCGCTCAGGGTCCGAGGCGGGGAGCTGTTTTTT

d_call: NA
v_call: TRBV29-1
clone_size: NA
j_call: TRBJ2-5
cdr3_aa: CSVRSWMEETQYF
cdr3_nt: TGCAGCGTTCGCTCGTGGATGGAGGAGACCCAGTACTTC

d_call: NA
v_call: TRBV6-5
clone_size: NA
j_call: TRBJ1-5
cdr3_aa: CASSPDRDQPQHF
cdr3_nt: TGTGCCAGCAGCCCCGACCGTGATCAGCCCCAGCATTTT

d_call: NA
v_call: TRBV5-4
clone_size: NA
j_call: TRBJ1-5
cdr3_aa: CASSLGPPARRVSNQPQHF
cdr3_nt: TGTGCCAGCAGCTTGGGACCGCCTGCGAGGCGAGTTAGCAATCAGCCCCAGCATTTT

d_call: NA
v_call: TRBV19
clone_size: few
j_call: TRBJ1-3
cdr3_aa: CASSNLRQIVAGNTIYF
cdr3_nt: TGTGCCAGTAGTAACTTAAGGCAAATCGTGGCTGGAAACACCATATATTTT

d_call: NA
v_call: TRBV28
clone_size: NA
j_call: TRBJ2-1
cdr3_aa: CASSSPALVVQFF
cdr3_nt: TGTGCCAGCAGTTCCCCCGCCCTGGTGGTACAGTTCTTC

d_call: TRBD1
v_call: TRBV6-1
clone_size: NA
j_call: TRBJ2-5
cdr3_aa: CASSEMGPGTADF
cdr3_nt: TGTGCCAGCAGTGAAATGGGGCCCGGGACAGCAGACTTC

d_call: TRBD1
v_call: TRBV2
clone_size: NA
j_call: TRBJ2-7
cdr3_aa: CASLKTPGQGGYEQYF
cdr3_nt: TGTGCCAGCCTTAAGACTCCGGGACAGGGCGGATACGAGCAGTACTTC

d_call: NA
v_call: TRBV7-9
clone_size: NA
j_call: TRBJ2-7
cdr3_aa: CASTLGYHEQYF
cdr3_nt: TGTGCCAGCACGCTAGGCTACCACGAGCAGTACTTC

d_call: NA
v_call: TRBV19
clone_size: NA
j_call: TRBJ1-1
cdr3_aa: CASRLSDTEAFF
cdr3_nt: TGTGCCAGTAGGCTTTCGGACACTGAAGCTTTCTTT